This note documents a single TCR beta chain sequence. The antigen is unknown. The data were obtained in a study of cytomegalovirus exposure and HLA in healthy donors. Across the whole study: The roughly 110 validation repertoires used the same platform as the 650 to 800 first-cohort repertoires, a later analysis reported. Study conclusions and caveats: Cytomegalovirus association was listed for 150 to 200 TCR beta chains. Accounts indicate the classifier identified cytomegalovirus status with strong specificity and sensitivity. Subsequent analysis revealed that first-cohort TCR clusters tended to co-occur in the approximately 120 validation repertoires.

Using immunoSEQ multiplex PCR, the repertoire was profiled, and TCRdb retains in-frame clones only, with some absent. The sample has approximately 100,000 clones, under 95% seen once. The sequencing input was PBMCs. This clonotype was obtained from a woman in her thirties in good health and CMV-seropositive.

The CDR3 region has the DNA TGTGCCAGCAGTTTTACGGGGGTAAGCTACGAGCAGTACTTC. Translating it yields CASSFTGVSYEQYF. The rearrangement links TRBV28 to TRBJ2-7; a possible D gene is TRBD2 (6 bases). V dropped 3 bases and J dropped 3 bases, with 12 bases sitting between them. The germline gives CDR1 MDHEN, CDR2 SYDVKM. The CDR3 totals 14 residues.